Shown below are 29 T cell receptor beta chains from a single sample sequenced in a study of high-grade serous ovarian cancer treatment subgroups. The tumor samples were collected prior to definitive surgery or chemotherapy. The table came from immunoSEQ multiplex PCR; TCRdb's copy has only in-frame clones and leaves some out. The sample holds about 2,000 clones, over 70% seen once. What was sequenced was tumor tissue. These receptors all come from a human donor with high-grade serous ovarian cancer.

This clone was recorded only once. V and J are TRBV5-1 and TRBJ2-5, with a possible D match to TRBD1 (5 bases). Germline values: CDR1 SGHRS, CDR2 YFSETQ. Trimming shortened V by 0 bases and J by 3 bases, and 18 bases separated the two germline ends. The CDR3 covers 17 residues. The CDR3 DNA is TGCGCCAGCAGCTTGGGAGTTGGGCAGGGCGGTGAAGAGACCCAGTACTTC. Translating gives CASSLGVGQGGEETQYF. Full variable domain (missing parts from reference TRBV5-1 and TRBJ2-5): KAGVTQTPRYLIKTRGQQVTLSCSPISGHRSVSWYQQTPGQGLQFLFEYFSETQRNKGNFPGRFSGRQFSNSRSEMNVSTLELGDSALYLCASSLGVGQGGEETQYFGPGTRLLVL.

V is TRBV19 and J is TRBJ2-1; D assignment may be TRBD1 or TRBD2 (6 bases each). The V and J ends lost 4 bases and 2 bases respectively, with 12 bases between them. The CDR3 has 15 amino acids. Per the germline V gene, CDR1 is LNHDA and CDR2 is SQIVND (reference sequence). The CDR3 DNA reads as TGTGCCAGTAGTAGAGAAGGGGGGCCCTACAATGAGCAGTTCTTC. Protein product: CASSREGGPYNEQFF. The full variable domain, with the rest looked up from reference TRBV19 and TRBJ2-1, is DGGITQSPKYLFRKEGQNVTLSCEQNLNHDAMYWYRQDPGQGLRLIYYSQIVNDFQKGDIAEGYSVSREKKESFPLTVTSAQKNPTAFYLCASSREGGPYNEQFFGPGTRLTVL.

This clone was observed a few times. The chain employs TRBV5-8 and TRBJ2-5; D gene unclear. The germline V gene encodes CDR1 SGHTS and CDR2 YDEGEE. Trimming left V 1 base short and J 10 bases short, with 8 bases between. There are 11 residues in the CDR3. CDR3 nucleotides: TGTGCCAGCAGCTTGCTTGAGGACCAGTACTTC. It is translated as CASSLLEDQYF.

V and J are TRBV7-8 and TRBJ2-7; 7 bases line up with TRBD2. Looked up from germline, CDR1 is SGHVS and CDR2 is FQNEAQ. This CDR3 has 16 residues. J was trimmed by 6 bases and V by 6 bases; bases with no gene match: 17. CDR3 coding DNA: TGTGCCAGCAGTTACCATAGGACTAGACCTGGAGGCGAGCAGTACGTC. Translated, it gives CASSYHRTRPGGEQYV.

This chain connects TRBV11-2 to TRBJ2-2; 7 bases line up with TRBD1. J gave up 9 bases and V 5 bases, and 6 bases lay outside the gene matches. CDR1 SGHAT and CDR2 FQNNGV come from the germline V gene. CDR3 length: 13 amino acids. The CDR3 spells CASSPDRARELFF. The CDR3 nucleotides read TGTGCCAGCAGCCCCGACAGGGCCCGGGAGCTGTTTTTT.

The chain couples TRBV18 to TRBJ1-1; D gene unclear. Per the germline V gene, CDR1 is KGHSH and CDR2 is LQKENI. Trimming took 2 bases from V and 3 from J, leaving 7 bases between them. The CDR3 length is 13 residues. The CDR3 loop is CASSPSVDTEAFF. Written as DNA, the CDR3 is TGTGCCAGCTCACCATCAGTGGACACTGAAGCTTTCTTT.

This clone was found once. The chain carries TRBV2 and TRBJ2-3, with D possibly TRBD1 on 7 matching bases. V was cut by 5 bases and J by 5 bases, with 14 bases left in between. Germline loops: CDR1 SNHLY, CDR2 FYNNEI. This CDR3 comprises 14 residues. Written as DNA, the CDR3 is TGTGCCAGCAGTACAGGGGACTTAAGAGATACGCAGTATTTT. Encoded protein: CASSTGDLRDTQYF.

J is TRBJ1-6 and V is TRBV6-1, with 7 bases lining up with TRBD1. Germline V gene lookup returns CDR1 MNHNS and CDR2 SASEGT. This CDR3 spans 14 amino acids. Trimming at V came to 9 bases and at J to 9 bases, leaving 11 bases not matched to a gene. The CDR3 nucleotides read TGTGCCAGTACAGCGACAGGGATAACTTCACCCCTCCACTTT. Encoded protein: CASTATGITSPLHF.

This chain joins TRBV11-1 and TRBJ1-1; 10 positions agree with TRBD1. The CDR3 extends over 15 amino acids. CDR1 SGHAT and CDR2 FQDESV come from the germline V gene (reference sequence). The V and J ends lost 5 bases and 4 bases, in that order; junction bases with no gene match: 7. CDR3 nucleotides: TGTGCCAGCAGCCACCCGACAGGGGGCGTCACTGAAGCTTTCTTT. Encoded protein: CASSHPTGGVTEAFF. The full variable domain, completed using reference TRBV11-1 and TRBJ1-1, is EAEVAQSPRYKITEKSQAVAFWCDPISGHATLYWYRQILGQGPELLVQFQDESVVDDSQLPKDRFSAERLKGVDSTLKIQPAELGDSAMYLCASSHPTGGVTEAFFGQGTRLTVV.

The genes are TRBV30 and TRBJ2-1, with D hard to call. The CDR3 loop spans 11 amino acids. CDR1 and CDR2 (germline): GTSNPN, SVGIG (reference sequence). Deletions cut 0 bases from V and 11 bases from J, with 8 bases between. This CDR3 reads CAWSVSPKQFF. Written as DNA, the CDR3 is TGTGCCTGGAGTGTATCTCCGAAGCAGTTCTTC.

V and J are TRBV5-4 and TRBJ2-1; no clear D. Trimming stripped 4 bases from V and 1 base from J, with 12 bases between. CDR1 and CDR2 (germline): SGHNT, YYREEE (reference sequence). The CDR3 is 15 residues long. The CDR3, as DNA: TGTGCCAGCAGCAGAATTGAAGCATCCTACAATGAGCAGTTCTTC. Encoded protein: CASSRIEASYNEQFF.

The chain joins TRBV9 to TRBJ2-1, with unresolved D. Germline V lookup: CDR1 SGDLS, CDR2 YYNGEE. Between the trimmed V and J ends, which lost 3 bases and 3 bases, there was a span of 22 bases. The CDR3 sequence is 18 residues long. The CDR3 loop reads CASSDPSYLGFGYNEQFF. The CDR3 nucleotides are TGTGCCAGCAGCGACCCCTCTTATTTAGGGTTCGGCTACAATGAGCAGTTCTTC.

This chain joins TRBV7-8 and TRBJ1-1, with D tentatively TRBD1 (6 bases). CDR1 and CDR2 (germline): SGHVS, FQNEAQ. V lost 5 bases and J lost 4, with 14 bases in between. The CDR3 has 14 residues. The chain's CDR3 is CASSLSGGRTEAFF. The CDR3, as DNA: TGTGCCAGCAGCCTAAGCGGGGGGCGCACTGAAGCTTTCTTT.

The gene calls are TRBV9 and TRBJ1-3; D perhaps matches TRBD1 (6 bases). The length of the CDR3 is 15 residues. Germline V gene lookup returns CDR1 SGDLS and CDR2 YYNGEE. V gave up 0 bases and J gave up 4 bases, with 11 bases separating them. The CDR3 is CASSVEQGAGNTIYF. The CDR3 DNA reads TGTGCCAGCAGCGTAGAACAGGGTGCAGGAAACACCATATATTTT.

In its sample, this clone was seen once. This chain joins TRBV6-1 and TRBJ1-4; D gene ambiguous. The CDR3 spans 15 residues. Trimming took off 4 bases at V and 1 base at J, with 10 bases between the two ends. Per germline, CDR1 MNHNS and CDR2 SASEGT. CDR3: CASSAKPVTNEKLFF. CDR3 DNA: TGTGCCAGCAGTGCTAAGCCGGTAACTAATGAAAAACTGTTTTTT.

J is TRBJ1-1 and V is TRBV6-5; no clear D gene. V gave up 2 bases and J gave up 2 bases, with 6 bases separating them. The CDR3 contains 13 residues. Germline V gene lookup returns CDR1 MNHEY and CDR2 SVGAGI. Here the CDR3 reads CASSYSKNTEAFF. The CDR3 region has the DNA TGTGCCAGCAGTTACAGTAAAAACACTGAAGCTTTCTTT.

The chain couples TRBV28 to TRBJ2-5; D is ambiguous. The CDR3 spans 14 residues. Germline loops: CDR1 MDHEN, CDR2 SYDVKM. The chain's CDR3 is CAVFGSLPQETQYF. CDR3 coding DNA: TGTGCGGTTTTCGGGTCCCTTCCCCAAGAGACCCAGTACTTC.

The gene calls are TRBV5-1 and TRBJ1-6; no definite D call. There are 15 residues in the CDR3. From germline, CDR1 is SGHRS and CDR2 YFSETQ. The germline V and J ends were trimmed by 4 bases and 8 bases, with 16 bases remaining between them. CDR3 in DNA: TGCGCCAGCAGCACAAGACAACTGTTAGATTCACCCCTCCACTTT. It yields the protein CASSTRQLLDSPLHF.

The chain joins TRBV7-5 to TRBJ1-5. TRBV7-5 constitutes a pseudogene. CDR3 length equals 14 residues. The CDR3 coding sequence is TGTGTCAGAAGCCAAGGGGGGAGCAATCAGCCCCAGCATTTT. Translated, it gives CVRSQGGSNQPQHF.

The chain uses TRBV2 and TRBJ2-5; 9 bases fit TRBD2. V shed 4 bases and J 1 base; nucleotides not matched to a gene: 1. The CDR3 runs to 14 residues. Germline CDR1 is SNHLY and CDR2 is FYNNEI. The CDR3 nucleotides read TGTGCCAGCAGTGTAGCGGGGGCCCAAGAGACCCAGTACTTC. Its translation: CASSVAGAQETQYF.

This sequence joins TRBV5-1 and TRBJ2-1; 9 nucleotides align to TRBD2. This CDR3 region has 15 residues. Germline V lookup: CDR1 SGHRS, CDR2 YFSETQ. J gave up 8 bases and V 0 bases, and 6 bases lay outside the gene matches. CDR3: CASSLGGLAGDEQFF. The CDR3 coding sequence is TGCGCCAGCAGCTTGGGGGGACTAGCAGGCGATGAGCAGTTCTTC.

This chain links TRBV2 with TRBJ2-2; D might be TRBD2 (6 bases). The V end lost 6 bases, the J end lost 0 bases, and 11 bases lay between the germline ends. This CDR3 region has 15 residues. From germline, CDR1 is SNHLY and CDR2 FYNNEI. The CDR3 loop reads CASRPGLPNTGELFF. The CDR3 DNA reads TGTGCCAGCAGACCGGGACTTCCGAACACCGGGGAGCTGTTTTTT.

This sequence joins TRBV7-2 and TRBJ2-3; no clear D. Germline assignment: CDR1 SGHTA and CDR2 FQGNSA. The CDR3 sequence is 16 residues long. Trimming took off 0 bases at V and 0 bases at J, with 10 bases between the two ends. This CDR3 reads CASSLAAWPSTDTQYF. DNA for the CDR3: TGTGCCAGCAGCTTAGCGGCGTGGCCTAGCACAGATACGCAGTATTTT.

This clone was counted between two and nine times. The rearrangement uses TRBV28 and TRBJ1-2; 12 nucleotides agree with TRBD1. The CDR3 extends over 16 amino acids. Germline V CDR1 and CDR2: MDHEN, SYDVKM. V shed 6 bases and J 5 bases; nucleotides not matched to a gene: 10. The CDR3 DNA is TGTGCCAGCAGCCTGGGACAGGGGGCCCTGTGGTATGGCTACACCTTC. Amino acid sequence: CASSLGQGALWYGYTF.

The V and J genes are TRBV6-1 and TRBJ2-5, with 7 bases identical to TRBD1. CDR3 length: 14 amino acids. After removal of 2 bases from V and 3 bases from J, the junction contained 3 bases not matched to a gene. Per the germline V gene, CDR1 is MNHNS and CDR2 is SASEGT. CDR3 nucleotides: TGTGCCAGCAGTGAACTCGGGACAGAAGAGACCCAGTACTTC. This codes for CASSELGTEETQYF.

The chain combines TRBV5-4 with TRBJ2-1; TRBD2 matches 12 bases. The CDR3 runs 15 residues. CDR1 is SGHNT and CDR2 is YYREEE in the germline V gene (reference sequence). With 4 bases clipped from V and 4 bases from J, the junction kept 3 bases outside the gene matches. The CDR3 DNA is TGTGCCAGCAGCAAGACTAGCGGGAGTTACAATGAGCAGTTCTTC. Its translation: CASSKTSGSYNEQFF.

The chain joins TRBV28 to TRBJ1-5, with TRBD1 matching 8 bases. The CDR3 loop spans 15 amino acids. Trimming took 4 bases from V and 0 from J; bases not matched to a gene: 2. Germline V gene lookup returns CDR1 MDHEN and CDR2 SYDVKM. DNA for the CDR3: TGTGCCAGCAGTTCAGGGGGCGGTAGCAATCAGCCCCAGCATTTT. Protein: CASSSGGGSNQPQHF.

The gene calls are TRBV27 and TRBJ1-6; weak D call: TRBD1 (5 bases). The CDR3 spans 14 residues. V lost 2 bases and J 7 bases, leaving 9 bases between the germline ends. Per the germline V gene, CDR1 is MNHEY and CDR2 is SMNVEV (reference sequence). The CDR3 DNA follows: TGTGCCAGCAGTTTACAGGGATCGAATTCACCCCTCCACTTT. Protein product: CASSLQGSNSPLHF.

This sequence joins TRBV10-3 and TRBJ2-5, with 11 bases lining up with TRBD2. The CDR3 is 16 amino acids. Germline CDR1 is ENHRY and CDR2 is SYGVKD. V lost 0 bases, J lost 3 bases, and 3 bases stayed unmatched. CDR3 protein: CAISESGLAGKETQYF. The CDR3 DNA reads TGTGCCATCAGTGAGTCCGGACTAGCGGGCAAAGAGACCCAGTACTTC.